This T cell receptor beta chain appears in the sequencing data of a study of control samples from healthy donors and cancer patients. V was cut by 5 bases and J by 2 bases, with 17 bases left in between. The V gene's germline CDR1 is SGHTA and CDR2 FQGTGA. The CDR3 consists of 16 residues. Method: immunoSEQ multiplex PCR; TCRdb's copy keeps in-frame clones and lacks some. The sample has 100,000 to 150,000 clones; roughly 87% are singletons. The V gene is TRBV7-3, the J gene TRBJ2-3; maybe TRBD2 (6 bases). The sequence derives from a man younger than 35 in good health. Sample: blood. CDR3 residues: CASSPHSGIITDTQYF. In nucleotides, the CDR3 is TGTGCCAGCAGCCCCCATAGCGGAATTATCACAGATACGCAGTATTTT. Together with reference TRBV7-3 and TRBJ2-3, the CDR3 gives the full variable domain: GAGVSQTPSNKVTEKGKYVELRCDPISGHTALYWYRQSLGQGPEFLIYFQGTGAADDSGLPNDRFFAVRPEGSVSTLKIQRTERGDSAVYLCASSPHSGIITDTQYFGPGTRLTVL.